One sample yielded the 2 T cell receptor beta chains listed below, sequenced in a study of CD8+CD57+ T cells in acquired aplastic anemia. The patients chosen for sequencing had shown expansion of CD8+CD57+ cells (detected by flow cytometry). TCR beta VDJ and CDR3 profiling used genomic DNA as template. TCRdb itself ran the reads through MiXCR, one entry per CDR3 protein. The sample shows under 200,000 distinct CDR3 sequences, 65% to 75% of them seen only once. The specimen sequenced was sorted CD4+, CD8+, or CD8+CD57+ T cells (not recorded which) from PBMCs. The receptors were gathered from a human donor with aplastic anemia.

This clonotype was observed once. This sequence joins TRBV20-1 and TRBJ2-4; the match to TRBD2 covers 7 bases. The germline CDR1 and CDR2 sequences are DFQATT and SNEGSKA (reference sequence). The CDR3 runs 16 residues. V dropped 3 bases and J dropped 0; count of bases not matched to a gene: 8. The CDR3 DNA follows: TGCAGTGCTAGGCATCCCCGGACTAGAGCCAAAAACATTCAGTACTTC. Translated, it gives CSARHPRTRAKNIQYF.

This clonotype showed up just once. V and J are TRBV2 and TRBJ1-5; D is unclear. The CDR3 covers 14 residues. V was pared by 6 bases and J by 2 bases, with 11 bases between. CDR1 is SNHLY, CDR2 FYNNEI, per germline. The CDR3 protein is CASRGGRGNQPQHF. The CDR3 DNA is TGTGCCAGCAGGGGAGGAAGGGGCAATCAGCCCCAGCATTTT.